What follows are 28 T cell receptor beta chains derived from one specimen sequenced in a study of T-cell memory formation after mild COVID-19 (dated by TCRdb to the early 2020s). Libraries were built with 5' RACE. The data were produced on an Illumina NovaSeq 6000. TCRdb reran the public reads through fastp at Q25 and MiXCR, keeping productive beta chains. Each CDR3 protein appears once, grouped with its most common genes and DNA. The sample has roughly 450,000 distinct CDR3 sequences on record, approximately 18% of them singletons. The top ten clones comprise roughly a fifth of the sample. Sequencing was performed on PBMCs or a T cell subset sorted from them (not recorded which). The receptors stem from a man younger than 30 who had mild COVID-19 (a few samples of this study predate the infection). The sample titles of this study are shuffled in the database, so cell type and time point are left out; the donor was told from shared clones.

The chain links TRBV10-3 to TRBJ2-7; no reliable D call. Germline values: CDR1 ENHRY, CDR2 SYGVKD. This CDR3 spans 14 amino acids. V gave up 3 bases and J gave up 2 bases, with 11 bases separating them. CDR3 in amino acids: CAISDLGRPYEQYF. CDR3 in DNA: TGTGCCATCAGTGACCTAGGGCGTCCCTACGAGCAGTACTTC.

This clonotype has just a few counts. J is TRBJ1-2 and V is TRBV11-1; no reliable D call. This CDR3 region has 12 residues. Germline lookup yields CDR1 SGHAT and CDR2 FQDESV (reference sequence). Trimming left V 2 bases short and J 8 bases short, with 9 bases between. The CDR3 loop is CASSLWREGYTF. The DNA of the CDR3 is TGTGCCAGCAGCTTATGGAGAGAGGGCTACACCTTC. The full variable domain, rest sourced from reference TRBV11-1 and TRBJ1-2, is EAEVAQSPRYKITEKSQAVAFWCDPISGHATLYWYRQILGQGPELLVQFQDESVVDDSQLPKDRFSAERLKGVDSTLKIQPAELGDSAMYLCASSLWREGYTFGSGTRLTVV.

V and J are TRBV9 and TRBJ1-5; TRBD1 aligns across 7 bases. The V and J ends lost 0 bases and 3 bases, in that order; junction bases with no gene match: 6. Germline V gene sequence: CDR1 SGDLS, CDR2 YYNGEE. This CDR3 is 16 amino acids long. As DNA, the CDR3 is TGTGCCAGCAGCGTAGGCCCAGGGGGGACCAATCAGCCCCAGCATTTT. It encodes CASSVGPGGTNQPQHF. Combining the CDR3 with reference TRBV9 and TRBJ1-5 gives the whole variable domain DSGVTQTPKHLITATGQRVTLRCSPRSGDLSVYWYQQSLDQGLQFLIQYYNGEERAKGNILERFSAQQFPDLHSELNLSSLELGDSALYFCASSVGPGGTNQPQHFGDGTRLSIL.

This clonotype was observed many times. For the CDR3, the DNA is TGTGCCAGCAGTTTATTCCAAGATACGCAGTATTTT. It codes for CASSLFQDTQYF. The J gene is TRBJ2-3, the V gene TRBV28; D remains unclear. Germline CDR1 and CDR2: MDHEN and SYDVKM. V shed 1 base and J shed 5 bases, with 4 bases lying between them. The CDR3 runs to 12 residues.

This clonotype showed up just a few times. The chain recombines TRBV20-1 with TRBJ1-3; 10 bases are shared with TRBD1. Germline V gives CDR1 DFQATT, CDR2 SNEGSKA (reference sequence). CDR3 length: 16 residues. Losses at the gene ends were 6 bases for V and 0 bases for J; bases not matched to a gene: 8. The CDR3 is CSAGQGGLYSGNTIYF. CDR3 sequence (DNA): TGCAGTGCCGGACAGGGGGGCCTTTACTCTGGAAACACCATATATTTT.

This clonotype was counted between two and nine times. In nucleotides, the CDR3 is TGTGCCAGCAGTAATTCGAGGGCGGGGTATGGCTACACCTTC. The encoded protein is CASSNSRAGYGYTF. This chain uses TRBV13 with TRBJ1-2; D is undetermined. Looked up from germline, CDR1 is PRHDT and CDR2 is FYEKMQ (reference sequence). The CDR3 sequence is 14 residues long. The V and J ends lost 6 bases and 5 bases respectively, with 16 bases between them. Supplemented by reference TRBV13 and TRBJ1-2, the full variable domain reads AAGVIQSPRHLIKEKRETATLKCYPIPRHDTVYWYQQGPGQDPQFLISFYEKMQSDKGSIPDRFSAQQFSDYHSELNMSSLELGDSALYFCASSNSRAGYGYTFGSGTRLTVV.

This clonotype was seen a few times. The chain couples TRBV18 to TRBJ1-1; TRBD1 is a possible D gene (6 bases). In germline, CDR1 is KGHSH, CDR2 LQKENI. The CDR3 consists of 13 residues. Trimming took 1 base from V and 5 from J, leaving 8 bases between them. The CDR3 region has the DNA TGTGCCAGCTCACCACGCGACAGGACTGAAGCTTTCTTT. Its translation is CASSPRDRTEAFF.

This chain links TRBV29-1 with TRBJ1-1, with a tentative D call TRBD1 (6 bases). This CDR3 spans 13 amino acids. Between the trimmed V and J ends, which lost 7 bases and 6 bases, there was a span of 18 bases. In germline, CDR1 is SQVTM, CDR2 ANQGSEA. The CDR3 nucleotides are TGCAGCGCCCTTAAGACAGGTAGATCTGAAGCTTTCTTT. Protein product: CSALKTGRSEAFF.

This clonotype was found a few times. The chain recombines TRBV7-8 with TRBJ2-7; maybe TRBD1 (5 bases). Germline V gene data show CDR1 as SGHVS and CDR2 as FQNEAQ. CDR3 length: 12 amino acids. The ends were cut back, 5 bases at V and 6 bases at J, with 11 bases in the middle. This CDR3 reads CASSIGHLEQYV. CDR3 sequence (DNA): TGTGCCAGCAGCATTGGACATCTCGAGCAGTACGTC.

V usage is TRBV7-3 and J usage is TRBJ2-3, with D uncertain. CDR3 length: 14 residues. Trimming stripped 6 bases from V and 4 bases from J, with 14 bases between. Germline V lookup: CDR1 SGHTA, CDR2 FQGTGA. This chain's CDR3 is CASSLRGRPDTQYF. The CDR3 region has the DNA TGTGCCAGCAGTTTACGCGGACGCCCAGATACGCAGTATTTT. Combining the CDR3 with reference TRBV7-3 and TRBJ2-3 gives the whole variable domain GAGVSQTPSNKVTEKGKYVELRCDPISGHTALYWYRQSLGQGPEFLIYFQGTGAADDSGLPNDRFFAVRPEGSVSTLKIQRTERGDSAVYLCASSLRGRPDTQYFGPGTRLTVL.

This clonotype was counted at least ten times. The chain is built from TRBV5-1 and TRBJ2-3, with TRBD1 as a possible D gene (5 bases). Per the germline V gene, CDR1 is SGHRS and CDR2 is YFSETQ. The length of the CDR3 is 14 residues. V gave up 1 base and J gave up 4 bases, with 10 bases separating them. The CDR3 loop reads CASSLFTGPDTQYF. The CDR3 bases are TGCGCCAGCAGCTTGTTCACAGGCCCAGATACGCAGTATTTT.

This clonotype was seen a handful of times. V is TRBV27 and J is TRBJ1-4; D perhaps matches TRBD1 (6 bases). The germline V gene encodes CDR1 MNHEY and CDR2 SMNVEV (reference sequence). The CDR3 length is 13 residues. V was pared by 3 bases and J by 8 bases, with 10 bases between. CDR3 DNA: TGTGCCAGCAGTTTCCGGGGGGCGGAAAAACTGTTTTTT. Its protein product is CASSFRGAEKLFF.

This clonotype showed up many times. The chain links TRBV12-3 or TRBV12-4 to TRBJ2-1; D not certain. V was clipped by 6 bases and J by 10 bases, with 10 bases between them. The CDR3 is made up of 11 amino acids. Here the CDR3 DNA reads TGTGCCAGCAGCTTTTCTGACGAGCAGTTCTTC. Encoded protein: CASSFSDEQFF.

The genes are TRBV10-1 and TRBJ1-1; D is perhaps TRBD1 (5 bases). With 5 bases removed from V and 10 bases from J, the gap between germline ends came to 8 bases. The CDR3 loop spans 10 amino acids. The germline V gene has CDR1 WNHNN and CDR2 SYGVQD (reference sequence). Written as DNA, the CDR3 is TGCGCCAGCAGTACAGGCACAGCTTTCTTT. This codes for CASSTGTAFF.

This clonotype was seen a few times. The chain combines TRBV7-9 with TRBJ2-2; 7 nucleotides align to TRBD1. The CDR3 runs 14 residues. The germline gives CDR1 SEHNR, CDR2 FQNEAQ (reference sequence). The V and J ends lost 5 bases and 4 bases, in that order; junction bases with no gene match: 4. The CDR3, as DNA: TGTGCCAGCAGCATCCGGGACAGCACCGGGGAGCTGTTTTTT. It is translated as CASSIRDSTGELFF.

This clonotype was seen more than once but under ten times. This chain links TRBV7-9 with TRBJ2-3; D possibly corresponds to TRBD1 (6 bases). CDR3 length equals 12 residues. CDR1 is SEHNR and CDR2 is FQNEAQ in the germline V gene (reference sequence). Trimming cost V 4 bases and J 11 bases, with 13 bases left between them. This CDR3 is CASSYGQTQQYF. The CDR3, as DNA: TGTGCCAGCAGCTACGGACAGACCCAGCAGTATTTT.

This clonotype was picked up a small number of times. This chain links TRBV5-1 with TRBJ2-1; 7 bases agree with TRBD1. Germline-derived CDR1 and CDR2 are SGHRS and YFSETQ. The CDR3 extends over 15 amino acids. J was trimmed by 4 bases and V by 3 bases; bases with no gene match: 7. The CDR3 spells CASSSTGQNYNEQFF. Written as DNA, the CDR3 is TGCGCCAGCAGCTCCACGGGACAGAATTACAATGAGCAGTTCTTC.

The chain has TRBV5-6 and TRBJ2-7; D gene ambiguous. This CDR3 contains 12 residues. Germline CDR1 SGHDT, CDR2 YYEEEE. The V end lost 0 bases, the J end lost 2 bases, and 3 bases lay between the germline ends. DNA for the CDR3: TGTGCCAGCAGCTTGGGGACCTACGAGCAGTACGTC. Translating it yields CASSLGTYEQYV.

The rearrangement joins TRBV7-2 to TRBJ1-6, with D hard to call. V dropped 4 bases and J dropped 6 bases, with 10 bases sitting between them. Germline values: CDR1 SGHTA, CDR2 FQGNSA. The CDR3 runs to 14 residues. The chain's CDR3 is CASSSTRSNSPLHF. CDR3 nucleotides: TGTGCCAGCAGCTCCACCAGAAGTAATTCACCCCTCCACTTT.

This clonotype was counted only a few times. The rearrangement uses TRBV12-3 or TRBV12-4 and TRBJ1-1; D not resolved. This CDR3 contains 12 residues. V lost 4 bases to trimming and J lost 1 base, with 4 bases between them. Here the CDR3 DNA reads TGTGCCAGCAGTTCGTGGAACACTGAAGCTTTCTTT. Translation gives CASSSWNTEAFF.

The genes are TRBV6-1 and TRBJ2-1; D is perhaps TRBD2 (5 bases). The CDR3 runs to 14 residues. V was clipped by 5 bases and J by 5 bases, with 13 bases between them. Germline V CDR1 and CDR2: MNHNS, SASEGT. CDR3 sequence: CASSLRTGNNEQFF. CDR3 DNA sequence: TGTGCCAGCAGTCTCCGGACTGGCAACAATGAGCAGTTCTTC.

The chain carries TRBV5-1 and TRBJ2-5, with 8 bases fitting TRBD2. This CDR3 region has 15 residues. The J segment lost 5 bases and the V segment lost 4 bases, leaving 10 bases of the junction unmatched. CDR1 and CDR2 from the germline V gene are SGHRS and YFSETQ. For the CDR3, the DNA is TGCGCCAGCAGCGCCCCGGGGGGGGCCGGGGAGACCCAGTACTTC. This sequence encodes CASSAPGGAGETQYF.

CDR3 protein: CASGKTSQNIQYF. In DNA form, the CDR3 reads TGTGCTAGTGGTAAGACCAGCCAAAACATTCAGTACTTC. The chain joins TRBV12-5 to TRBJ2-4; D unclear. Trimming removed 5 bases from V and 5 bases from J, with 10 bases in between. Germline V gives CDR1 LGHNT, CDR2 FRNRAP. CDR3 length: 13 residues.

The chain couples TRBV12-2 to TRBJ2-5. TRBV12-2 is designated a pseudogene. The CDR3 length is 13 residues. This CDR3 is CASRFIGEETQYF. CDR3 bases: TGTGCAAGTCGCTTCATAGGAGAAGAGACCCAGTACTTC.

This chain uses TRBV5-1 with TRBJ2-2; D gene ambiguous. The V gene's germline CDR1 is SGHRS and CDR2 YFSETQ. This CDR3 region has 15 residues. Trimming removed 2 bases from V and 2 bases from J, with 10 bases in between. The CDR3 DNA reads as TGCGCCAGCAGCTTAGGTGGTCATAACACCGGGGAGCTGTTTTTT. This encodes CASSLGGHNTGELFF.

This clonotype was counted a few times. The chain joins TRBV5-1 to TRBJ1-1; D is possibly TRBD1 (5 bases). CDR1 SGHRS and CDR2 YFSETQ come from the germline V gene. Trimming took off 3 bases at V and 2 bases at J, with 17 bases between the two ends. The CDR3 is 16 amino acids. CDR3 coding DNA: TGCGCCAGCAGCTCGGAGGTGTGGGGGGTTAACACTGAAGCTTTCTTT. Encoded protein: CASSSEVWGVNTEAFF.

CDR3 bases: TGTGCCAGCAGCGCGTGGCTAAACAATGAGCAGTTCTTC. Its translation is CASSAWLNNEQFF. The V gene is TRBV9, the J gene TRBJ2-1; D ambiguous. V was shortened by 3 bases and J by 5 bases, with 9 bases between the two germline ends. Germline V gene lookup returns CDR1 SGDLS and CDR2 YYNGEE. The CDR3 loop spans 13 amino acids.

The V gene is TRBV6-6, the J gene TRBJ2-1; D not resolved. V lost 3 bases to trimming and J lost 7 bases, with 13 bases between them. The CDR3 runs to 14 residues. Germline CDR1 reads MNHNY; CDR2 reads SVGAGI (reference sequence). CDR3 bases: TGTGCCAGCAGTTATGGATCAAGGAGAAATGAGCAGTTCTTC. Translating gives CASSYGSRRNEQFF.